This TCR beta chain is drawn from a study of blood T cell repertoires in COVID-19. Background on the study: The study drew acute and convalescent COVID-19 samples from the United States, Italy and Spain. PBMCs, B-cell-depleted T cells, or T cells were the source of the cDNA or gDNA that made up the material.

As processed by the authors: Amplification of reference gene primers was used by the study to estimate nucleated cell counts. The assay was immunoSEQ multiplex PCR, and TCRdb's table has in-frame clones only and misses some. V, J and clone size are taken as reported in that table, and D and trimming were inferred from the DNA itself. Of about 160,000 clones listed, more than 70% are singletons. This CDR3 comprises 15 residues. V lost 6 bases to trimming and J lost 5 bases, with 16 bases between them. Germline CDR1 and CDR2: MNHEY and SVGAGI. The chain uses TRBV6-5 and TRBJ1-4; D is uncertain. Sequencing was done on a sample of peripheral blood. The receptor comes from a man aged 60 to 75 with acute or convalescent COVID-19. The CDR3 loop is CASSHKPGENEKLFF. The CDR3, as DNA: TGTGCCAGCAGCCACAAACCGGGAGAAAATGAAAAACTGTTTTTT.